This entry lists 27 T cell receptor beta chains sequenced from one sample in a study of early T cells in non-severe SARS-CoV-2 infection. TCRdb recomputed calls from the 5' RACE reads with MiXCR, one row per CDR3 protein. The data show about 80,000 distinct CDR3 sequences, more than 13% seen once. The sample was whole blood. These receptors all stem from an adult who was a healthcare worker with PCR-confirmed SARS-CoV-2 infection or an uninfected control (not recorded which).

The chain combines TRBV6-5 with TRBJ2-5; D might be TRBD2 (5 bases). The V gene lost 6 bases and the J gene lost 2 bases, with 13 bases spanning the gap. CDR1 and CDR2 from the germline V gene are MNHEY and SVGAGI. The CDR3 spans 14 residues. In DNA form, the CDR3 reads TGTGCCAGCAGCCCTACTAGGTCTCAAGAGACCCAGTACTTC. Translating it yields CASSPTRSQETQYF.

This clonotype was recorded a few times. This chain links TRBV6-5 with TRBJ2-7, with D hard to call. This CDR3 comprises 11 residues. Trimming removed 4 bases at V and 3 bases at J, with 4 bases between. Germline assignment: CDR1 MNHEY and CDR2 SVGAGI. The CDR3 sequence: CASSSLYEQYF. The CDR3 DNA follows: TGTGCCAGCAGTTCTCTCTACGAGCAGTACTTC.

This clonotype was picked up a small number of times. The rearrangement uses TRBV10-2 and TRBJ1-1; tentative D call: TRBD1 (6 bases). The CDR3 totals 14 residues. Looked up from germline, CDR1 is WSHSY and CDR2 is SAAADI. Trimming took off 6 bases at V and 3 bases at J, with 14 bases between the two ends. In DNA, the CDR3 is TGCGCCAGCAGAACAGGGAGAGGGGACACTGAAGCTTTCTTT. This encodes CASRTGRGDTEAFF.

The sample holds many counts of this clonotype. J is TRBJ2-5 and V is TRBV7-6; 8 nucleotides match TRBD1. The CDR3 contains 15 residues. CDR1 and CDR2 (germline): SGHVS, FNYEAQ. V shed 1 base, J shed 2 bases, and the junction held 3 bases outside the gene matches. The CDR3 is CASSLGQGKQETQYF. CDR3 in DNA: TGTGCCAGCAGCTTAGGACAGGGGAAACAAGAGACCCAGTACTTC.

This clonotype was seen ten or more times. The V gene is TRBV20-1, the J gene TRBJ1-1; D is undetermined. The CDR3 covers 17 residues. Per the germline V gene, CDR1 is DFQATT and CDR2 is SNEGSKA (reference sequence). The V end was cut by 0 bases, the J end by 0 bases, with 17 bases between. The CDR3 reads CSARDDPSRGLNTEAFF. CDR3 DNA: TGCAGTGCTAGAGATGATCCCTCCCGCGGTCTGAACACTGAAGCTTTCTTT.

The chain is built from TRBV11-2 and TRBJ1-6; unclear D gene. The CDR3 is made up of 13 amino acids. Germline V gene data show CDR1 as SGHAT and CDR2 as FQNNGV. V was clipped by 7 bases and J by 8 bases, with 12 bases between them. Written as DNA, the CDR3 is TGTGCCAGCACCCTAGTCCGGGATTCACCCCTCCACTTT. It is translated as CASTLVRDSPLHF.

The chain is built from TRBV14 and TRBJ2-7, with no clear D. Trimming removed 1 base at V and 2 bases at J, with 6 bases between. The CDR3 length is 13 residues. Germline CDR1 SGHDN, CDR2 FVKESK. The CDR3 region has the DNA TGTGCCAGCAGCCAAGGCCTGACCTACGAGCAGTACTTC. Protein: CASSQGLTYEQYF.

The chain recombines TRBV7-8 with TRBJ2-4; 7 bases are a match to TRBD1. Germline CDR1 SGHVS, CDR2 FQNEAQ. The CDR3 has 16 residues. V shed 5 bases and J 0 bases; nucleotides not matched to a gene: 7. The CDR3 DNA reads TGTGCCAGCAGCCCACAGGGGACCTTAGCCAAAAACATTCAGTACTTC. Its translation is CASSPQGTLAKNIQYF.

The chain recombines TRBV4-3 with TRBJ2-3; D remains unclear. The CDR3 length is 16 residues. V lost 0 bases to trimming and J lost 3 bases, with 13 bases between them. Germline V lookup: CDR1 LGHNA, CDR2 YSLEER. The CDR3 protein is CASSQEPGSITDTQYF. The CDR3 DNA reads as TGCGCCAGCAGCCAAGAACCCGGGTCGATTACAGATACGCAGTATTTT.

This clonotype has more than one count but fewer than ten. The CDR3 DNA reads as TGCGCCAGCAGCTCCGGGAGCCAGCTGAATGAAAAACTGTTTTTT. This codes for CASSSGSQLNEKLFF. The chain employs TRBV5-1 and TRBJ1-4; no definite D call. Trimming stripped 3 bases from V and 5 bases from J, with 14 bases between. This CDR3 has 15 amino acids. Germline values: CDR1 SGHRS, CDR2 YFSETQ.

In its sample, this clonotype was seen a few times. The chain recombines TRBV5-1 with TRBJ1-4, with 7 bases matching TRBD1. The CDR3 has 15 residues. CDR1 and CDR2 from the germline V gene are SGHRS and YFSETQ. Trimming at V came to 2 bases and at J to 3 bases, leaving 4 bases not matched to a gene. DNA for the CDR3: TGCGCCAGCAGCTTAACAGGGGCCTCTAATGAAAAACTGTTTTTT. Its protein product is CASSLTGASNEKLFF.

Only a few counts were recorded for this clonotype. The chain combines TRBV6-1 with TRBJ2-1; D is unresolved. The V end lost 7 bases, the J end lost 10 bases, and 11 bases lay between the germline ends. The CDR3 is 11 residues long. Germline V gives CDR1 MNHNS, CDR2 SASEGT. This CDR3 reads CASMRTSEQFF. The DNA of the CDR3 is TGTGCCAGCATGCGTACTTCGGAGCAGTTCTTC.

This clonotype was observed a handful of times. This sequence joins TRBV29-1 and TRBJ1-1; 9 bases align to TRBD1. The junction had 2 bases not matched to a gene; V was cut back by 6 bases and J by 0 bases. The length of the CDR3 is 13 residues. Per the germline V gene, CDR1 is SQVTM and CDR2 is ANQGSEA. CDR3 sequence: CSVRDRVNTEAFF. In nucleotides, the CDR3 is TGCAGCGTAAGGGACAGGGTGAACACTGAAGCTTTCTTT.

This clonotype has at least ten counts. V usage is TRBV5-1 and J usage is TRBJ2-5, with 10 bases that match TRBD2. This CDR3 has 15 residues. CDR1 and CDR2 from the germline V gene are SGHRS and YFSETQ. Trimming took 4 bases from V and 3 from J; bases not matched to a gene: 6. The chain's CDR3 is CASSPGTSGEETQYF. The CDR3 DNA reads TGCGCCAGCAGCCCCGGTACTAGCGGGGAAGAGACCCAGTACTTC.

This clonotype came up many times. The chain links TRBV20-1 to TRBJ1-5; D gene unclear. Germline lookup yields CDR1 DFQATT and CDR2 SNEGSKA (reference sequence). This CDR3 comprises 15 residues. V was pared by 1 base and J by 1 base, with 11 bases between. CDR3 sequence: CSARAPGISNQPQHF. DNA of the CDR3: TGCAGTGCTAGAGCTCCGGGGATAAGCAATCAGCCCCAGCATTTT.

This clonotype showed up just a few times. The V and J genes are TRBV6-5 and TRBJ1-4, with no clear D. V was cut by 2 bases and J by 11 bases, with 12 bases left in between. Per the germline V gene, CDR1 is MNHEY and CDR2 is SVGAGI. CDR3 size: 13 residues. In nucleotides, the CDR3 is TGTGCCAGCAGTTACCGATCCTCTGTGAAACTGTTTTTT. Its protein product is CASSYRSSVKLFF.

The V call is TRBV29-1, the J call TRBJ1-3; the D is unclear. This CDR3 contains 11 residues. CDR1 is SQVTM and CDR2 is ANQGSEA in the germline V gene. The germline V and J ends were trimmed by 5 bases and 2 bases, with 4 bases remaining between them. CDR3 loop: CSVLTGNTIYF. CDR3 coding DNA: TGCAGCGTTCTGACTGGAAACACCATATATTTT.

This rearrangement joins TRBV9 to TRBJ1-3, with 7 bases aligning to TRBD1. Germline trimming cut 3 bases from V and 2 bases from J; bases unmatched to any gene: 5. The CDR3 contains 15 residues. The germline V gene encodes CDR1 SGDLS and CDR2 YYNGEE. The CDR3, as DNA: TGTGCCAGCAGCGGGGGACAGTCAACTGGAAACACCATATATTTT. Protein sequence: CASSGGQSTGNTIYF.

This clonotype has just a few counts. The chain couples TRBV6-2 or TRBV6-3 to TRBJ2-2; D not resolved. Trimming took 6 bases from V and 3 from J, leaving 5 bases between them. The CDR3 contains 12 residues. CDR1 MNHEY and CDR2 SVGEGT come from the germline V gene. As DNA, the CDR3 is TGTGCCAGCAGGCTGGACACCGGGGAGCTGTTTTTT. It translates to CASRLDTGELFF.

This clonotype came up a few times. The chain employs TRBV6-1 and TRBJ2-7; D is perhaps TRBD2 (5 bases). There are 14 residues in the CDR3. The germline V and J ends were trimmed by 6 bases and 7 bases, with 19 bases remaining between them. Germline-derived CDR1 and CDR2 are MNHNS and SASEGT. The CDR3 reads CASRPGGPPGEQYF. CDR3 in DNA: TGTGCCAGCAGACCCGGCGGCCCGCCGGGGGAGCAGTACTTC.

This clonotype was seen at least ten times. V usage is TRBV11-2 and J usage is TRBJ1-1; D is unclear. Trimming removed 5 bases from V and 3 bases from J, with 16 bases in between. Germline V CDR1 and CDR2: SGHAT, FQNNGV. The CDR3 sequence is 15 residues long. This CDR3 is CASSVGGNLYTEAFF. Written as DNA, the CDR3 is TGTGCCAGCAGCGTAGGCGGTAACTTGTACACTGAAGCTTTCTTT.

The chain uses TRBV12-3 or TRBV12-4 and TRBJ2-2; D call uncertain. Deletions cut 3 bases from V and 1 base from J, with 6 bases between. The CDR3 has 14 amino acids. Here the CDR3 DNA reads TGTGCCAGCAGTTTCTCTCTGAACACCGGGGAGCTGTTTTTT. Its translation: CASSFSLNTGELFF.

This clonotype has more than one count but fewer than ten. The chain uses TRBV5-1 and TRBJ1-2; 7 positions match TRBD1. In germline, CDR1 is SGHRS, CDR2 YFSETQ. The CDR3 totals 14 residues. J lost 7 bases, V lost 6 bases, and 12 bases had no gene match. DNA of the CDR3: TGCGCCAGCACCCAATCGACAGGGAGTGGTGGCTACACCTTC. Encoded protein: CASTQSTGSGGYTF.

The sample holds a few counts of this clonotype. This chain joins TRBV11-2 and TRBJ2-1; D might be TRBD2 (5 bases). CDR1 and CDR2 from the germline V gene are SGHAT and FQNNGV. V was clipped by 5 bases and J by 6 bases, with 14 bases between them. The CDR3 loop spans 14 amino acids. CDR3 coding DNA: TGTGCCAGCAGCCCGCAAAGAGGGCCCAATGAGCAGTTCTTC. Its protein is CASSPQRGPNEQFF.

This clonotype occurred a few times. The genes are TRBV28 and TRBJ1-2; D perhaps matches TRBD1 (5 bases). The CDR3 is made up of 13 amino acids. Germline CDR1 is MDHEN and CDR2 is SYDVKM. The germline V and J ends were trimmed by 4 bases and 5 bases, with 11 bases remaining between them. The CDR3 DNA reads TGTGCCAGCAGTTACAGGCGGAGGTATGGCTACACCTTC. Translated: CASSYRRRYGYTF.

The chain recombines TRBV20-1 with TRBJ2-7; tentative D call: TRBD1 (6 bases). V was trimmed by 3 bases and J by 3 bases, leaving 15 bases between them. The CDR3 totals 14 residues. From germline, CDR1 is DFQATT and CDR2 SNEGSKA (reference sequence). The CDR3 reads CSARGHSGDYEQYF. For the CDR3, the DNA is TGCAGTGCTAGGGGACACTCCGGGGACTACGAGCAGTACTTC.

Concerning this clonotype itself: Mismatch with germline at one junction end may stem from a read error. The chain joins TRBV29-1 to TRBJ2-7; 11 bases line up with TRBD1. The CDR3 runs 12 residues. Germline CDR1 reads SQVTM; CDR2 reads ANQGSEA. The CDR3 here is CSVAWTGGKRTF. The CDR3 coding sequence is TGCAGCGTTGCGTGGACAGGGGGCAAAAGGACCTTC.